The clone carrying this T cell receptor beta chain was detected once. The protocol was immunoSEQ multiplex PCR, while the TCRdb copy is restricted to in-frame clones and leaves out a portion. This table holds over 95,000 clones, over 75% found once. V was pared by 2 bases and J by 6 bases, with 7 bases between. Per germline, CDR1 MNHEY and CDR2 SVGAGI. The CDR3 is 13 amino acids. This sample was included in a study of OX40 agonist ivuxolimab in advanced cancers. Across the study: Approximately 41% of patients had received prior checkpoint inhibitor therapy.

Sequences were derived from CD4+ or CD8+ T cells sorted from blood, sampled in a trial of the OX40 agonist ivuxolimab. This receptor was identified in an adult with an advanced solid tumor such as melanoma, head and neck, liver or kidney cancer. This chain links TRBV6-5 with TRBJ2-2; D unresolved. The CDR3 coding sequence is TGTGCCAGCAGTTACGGGCAGGCCGGGGAGCTGTTTTTT. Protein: CASSYGQAGELFF.